The T cell receptor (beta chain) under discussion was sequenced for a study of blood T cell repertoires in COVID-19. Study in general: Acute and convalescent COVID-19 specimens originated in the United States, Italy and Spain. The cDNA or gDNA used as material had been derived from T cells, B-cell-depleted T cells, or PBMCs.

The repertoire was sequenced with immunoSEQ multiplex PCR; TCRdb's copy has only in-frame clones and lacks some. Seen here are 150,000 or so clones, 75% to 85% observed once, and the top ten hold roughly 0.6%. The clonotype originates from a man aged 60 to 69 with acute or convalescent COVID-19. Sequencing used peripheral blood.

The chain's CDR3 is CASSQVEPMNSPLHF. The CDR3 DNA reads as TGTGCCAGCAGCCAAGTAGAACCGATGAATTCACCCCTCCACTTT. This chain links TRBV3-1 (or the pseudogene TRBV3-2) with TRBJ1-6; D gene uncertain. Germline loops: CDR1 LGHDT, CDR2 YNNKEL (reference sequence). CDR3 size: 15 residues. The V end was cut by 1 base, the J end by 7 bases, with 11 bases between.